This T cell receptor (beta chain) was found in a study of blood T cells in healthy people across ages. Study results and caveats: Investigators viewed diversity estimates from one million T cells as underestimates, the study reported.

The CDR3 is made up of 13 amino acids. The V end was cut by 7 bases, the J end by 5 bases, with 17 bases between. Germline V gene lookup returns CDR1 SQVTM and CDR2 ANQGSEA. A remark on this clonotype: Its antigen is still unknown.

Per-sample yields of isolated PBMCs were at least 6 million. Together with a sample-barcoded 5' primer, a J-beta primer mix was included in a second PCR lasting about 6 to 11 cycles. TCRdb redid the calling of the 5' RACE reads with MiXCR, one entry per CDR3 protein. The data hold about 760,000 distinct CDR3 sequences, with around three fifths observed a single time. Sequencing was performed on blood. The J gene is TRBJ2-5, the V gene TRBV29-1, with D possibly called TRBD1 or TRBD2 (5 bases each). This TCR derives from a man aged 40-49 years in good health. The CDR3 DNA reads TGCAGCGCTGAGCCGTGGGGCGGGGAGACCCAGTACTTC. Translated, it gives CSAEPWGGETQYF.